One TCR beta chain is described in this entry. What it binds is unknown. This sample is part of a study of cytomegalovirus exposure and HLA in healthy donors. Study-level results: Later on, an analysis found that several of the most significant clusters appeared to be linked to common viral pathogens, which included parvovirus B19.

The PCR used 60 Vbeta and 13 Jbeta primers. TCRdb keeps only in-frame clones here, not all; method: immunoSEQ multiplex PCR. The table records roughly 170,000 clones, over 70% of them present only once. The V end lost 0 bases, the J end lost 0 bases, and 7 bases lay between the germline ends. Germline assignment: CDR1 SGHDT and CDR2 YYEEEE. The CDR3 consists of 14 residues. This receptor was identified in a young woman in good health and CMV-seronegative. The V call is TRBV5-6, the J call TRBJ2-7; D is possibly TRBD1 (6 bases). Sequenced material: PBMCs. For the CDR3, the DNA is TGTGCCAGCAGCTTGGACAGGGCCTCCTACGAGCAGTACTTC. This translates into CASSLDRASYEQYF.